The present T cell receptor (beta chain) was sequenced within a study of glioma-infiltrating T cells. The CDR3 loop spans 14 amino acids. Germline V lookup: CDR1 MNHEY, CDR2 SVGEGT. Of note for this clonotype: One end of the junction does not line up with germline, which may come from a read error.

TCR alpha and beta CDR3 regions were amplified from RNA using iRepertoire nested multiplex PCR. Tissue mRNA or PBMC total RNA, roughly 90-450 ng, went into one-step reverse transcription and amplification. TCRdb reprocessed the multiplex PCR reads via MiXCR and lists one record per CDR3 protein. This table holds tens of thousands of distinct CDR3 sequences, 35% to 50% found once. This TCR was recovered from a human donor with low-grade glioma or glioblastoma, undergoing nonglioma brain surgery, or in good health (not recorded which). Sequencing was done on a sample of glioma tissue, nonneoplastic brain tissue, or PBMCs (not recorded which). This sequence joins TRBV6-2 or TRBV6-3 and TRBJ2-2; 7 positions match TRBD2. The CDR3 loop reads CDSSWSGNTGELLF. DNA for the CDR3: TGTGACAGCAGTTGGAGCGGGAACACCGGGGAGCTGCTTTTT.